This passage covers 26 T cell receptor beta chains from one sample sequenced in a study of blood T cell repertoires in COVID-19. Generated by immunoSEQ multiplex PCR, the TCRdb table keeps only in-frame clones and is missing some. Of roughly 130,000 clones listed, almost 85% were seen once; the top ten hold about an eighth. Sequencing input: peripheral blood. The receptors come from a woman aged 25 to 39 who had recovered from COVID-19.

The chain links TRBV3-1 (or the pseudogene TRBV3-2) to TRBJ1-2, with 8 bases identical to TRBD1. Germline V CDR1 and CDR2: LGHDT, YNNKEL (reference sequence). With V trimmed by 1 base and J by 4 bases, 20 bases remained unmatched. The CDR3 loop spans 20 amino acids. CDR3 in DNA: TGTGCCAGCAGCCAAGCCTACGGGGACAGGTGGGCGAAGGTATCCTATGGCTACACCTTC. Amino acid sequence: CASSQAYGDRWAKVSYGYTF.

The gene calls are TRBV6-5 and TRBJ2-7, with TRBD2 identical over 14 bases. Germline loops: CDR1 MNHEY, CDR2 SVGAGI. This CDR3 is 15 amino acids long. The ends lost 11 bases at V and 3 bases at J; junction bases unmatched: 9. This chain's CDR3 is CAVGTSGSGGYEQYF. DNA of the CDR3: TGTGCCGTCGGGACTAGCGGGAGCGGGGGCTACGAGCAGTACTTC.

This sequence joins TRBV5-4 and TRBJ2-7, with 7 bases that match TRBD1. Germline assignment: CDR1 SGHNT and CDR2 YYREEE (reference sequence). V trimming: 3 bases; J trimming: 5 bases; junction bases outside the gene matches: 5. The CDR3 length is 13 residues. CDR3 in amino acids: CASSYDRAHEQYF. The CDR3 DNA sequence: TGTGCCAGCAGCTACGACAGGGCTCACGAGCAGTACTTC.

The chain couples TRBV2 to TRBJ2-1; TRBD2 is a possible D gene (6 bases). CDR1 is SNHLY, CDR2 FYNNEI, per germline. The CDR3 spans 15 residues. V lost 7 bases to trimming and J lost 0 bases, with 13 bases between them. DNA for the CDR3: TGTGCCAGCACCTCCGGGACTCTCTCCTACAATGAGCAGTTCTTC. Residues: CASTSGTLSYNEQFF. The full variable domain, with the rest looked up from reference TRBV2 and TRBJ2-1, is EPEVTQTPSHQVTQMGQEVILRCVPISNHLYFYWYRQILGQKVEFLVSFYNNEISEKSEIFDDQFSVERPDGSNFTLKIRSTKLEDSAMYFCASTSGTLSYNEQFFGPGTRLTVL.

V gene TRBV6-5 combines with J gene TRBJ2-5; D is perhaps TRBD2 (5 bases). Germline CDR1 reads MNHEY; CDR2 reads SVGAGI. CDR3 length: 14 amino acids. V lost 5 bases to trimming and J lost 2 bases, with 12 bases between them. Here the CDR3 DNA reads TGTGCCAGCAGTCTCGCCCGAGGGCAAGAGACCCAGTACTTC. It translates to CASSLARGQETQYF.

The CDR3, as DNA: TGTGCCAGCAGCACCCCCGGGACTAGCGGACTTACCTACGAGCAGTACTTC. Translated: CASSTPGTSGLTYEQYF. This chain connects TRBV7-6 to TRBJ2-7, with TRBD2 matching 11 bases. This CDR3 is built from 17 residues. J gave up 2 bases and V 5 bases, and 11 bases lay outside the gene matches. Germline CDR1 SGHVS, CDR2 FNYEAQ.

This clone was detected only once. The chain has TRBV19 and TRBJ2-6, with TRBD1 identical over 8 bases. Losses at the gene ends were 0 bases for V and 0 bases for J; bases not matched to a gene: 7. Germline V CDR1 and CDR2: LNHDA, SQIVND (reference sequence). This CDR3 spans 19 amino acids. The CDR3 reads CASSIDGQGGSSGANVLTF. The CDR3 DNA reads TGTGCCAGTAGTATAGACGGACAGGGTGGGAGCTCTGGGGCCAACGTCCTGACTTTC.

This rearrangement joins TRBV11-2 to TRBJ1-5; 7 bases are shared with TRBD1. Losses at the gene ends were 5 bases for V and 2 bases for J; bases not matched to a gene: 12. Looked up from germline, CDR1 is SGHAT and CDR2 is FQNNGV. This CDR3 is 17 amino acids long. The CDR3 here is CASSLGDRVGGNQPQHF. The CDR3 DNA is TGTGCCAGCAGCCTAGGCGACAGGGTAGGCGGCAATCAGCCCCAGCATTTT.

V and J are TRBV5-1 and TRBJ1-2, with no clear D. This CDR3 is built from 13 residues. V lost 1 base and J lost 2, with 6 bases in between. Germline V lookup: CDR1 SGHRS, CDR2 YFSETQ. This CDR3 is CASSLTENYGYTF. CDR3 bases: TGCGCCAGCAGCTTGACAGAAAACTATGGCTACACCTTC.

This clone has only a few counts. The CDR3 sequence is CATSRASISGGVYNEQFF. DNA for the CDR3: TGTGCCACCAGCAGAGCAAGTATTAGCGGGGGAGTCTACAATGAGCAGTTCTTC. The chain couples TRBV15 to TRBJ2-1; 9 bases are shared with TRBD2. CDR3 size: 18 residues. V lost 1 base to trimming and J lost 3 bases; unmatched junction nucleotides: 10. Germline V gene sequence: CDR1 LNHNV, CDR2 YYDKDF (reference sequence).

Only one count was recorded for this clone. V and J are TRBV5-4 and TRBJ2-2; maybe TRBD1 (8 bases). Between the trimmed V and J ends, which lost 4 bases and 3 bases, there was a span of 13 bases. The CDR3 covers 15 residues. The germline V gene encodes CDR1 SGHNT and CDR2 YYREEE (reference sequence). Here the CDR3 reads CASSATGGDTGELFF. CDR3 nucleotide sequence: TGTGCCAGCAGCGCTACAGGGGGGGACACCGGGGAGCTGTTTTTT.

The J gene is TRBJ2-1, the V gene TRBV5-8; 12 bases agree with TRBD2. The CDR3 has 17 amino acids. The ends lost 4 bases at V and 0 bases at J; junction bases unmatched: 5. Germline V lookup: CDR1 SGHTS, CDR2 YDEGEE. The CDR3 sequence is CASSLTSGSSSYNEQFF. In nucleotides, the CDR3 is TGTGCCAGCAGCCTGACTAGCGGGAGTAGCTCCTACAATGAGCAGTTCTTC.

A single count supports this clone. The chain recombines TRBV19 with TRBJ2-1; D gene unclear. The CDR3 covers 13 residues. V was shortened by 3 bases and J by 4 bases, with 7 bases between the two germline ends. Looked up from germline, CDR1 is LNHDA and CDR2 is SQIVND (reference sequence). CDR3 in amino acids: CASSIEIYNEQFF. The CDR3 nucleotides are TGTGCCAGTAGTATCGAGATTTACAATGAGCAGTTCTTC.

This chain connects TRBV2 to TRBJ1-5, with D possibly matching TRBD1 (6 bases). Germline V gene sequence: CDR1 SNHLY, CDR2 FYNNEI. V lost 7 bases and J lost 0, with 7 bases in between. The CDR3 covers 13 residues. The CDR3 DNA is TGTGCCAGCACAGGGGATAGCAATCAGCCCCAGCATTTT. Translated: CASTGDSNQPQHF.

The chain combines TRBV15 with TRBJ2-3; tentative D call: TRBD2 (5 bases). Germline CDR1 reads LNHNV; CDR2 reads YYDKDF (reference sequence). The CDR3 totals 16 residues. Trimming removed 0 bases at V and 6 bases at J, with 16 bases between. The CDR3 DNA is TGTGCCACCAGCAGAGATGGCGGACCGGAGGTTGATACGCAGTATTTT. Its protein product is CATSRDGGPEVDTQYF.

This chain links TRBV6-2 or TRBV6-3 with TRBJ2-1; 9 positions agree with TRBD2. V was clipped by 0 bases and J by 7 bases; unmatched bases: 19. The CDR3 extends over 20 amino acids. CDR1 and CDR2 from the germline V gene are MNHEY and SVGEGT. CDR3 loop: CASSYSLGAGGPRGWNEQFF. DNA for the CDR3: TGTGCCAGCAGTTACTCCCTTGGGGCGGGGGGGCCTCGAGGGTGGAATGAGCAGTTCTTC.

CDR3 protein: CASGLASGSPLHF. CDR3 DNA sequence: TGTGCTAGTGGTTTGGCATCGGGTTCACCCCTCCACTTT. The V call is TRBV12-5, the J call TRBJ1-6, with no clear D. The V gene's germline CDR1 is LGHNT and CDR2 FRNRAP. The CDR3 sequence is 13 residues long. Trimming took off 1 base at V and 9 bases at J, with 7 bases between the two ends.

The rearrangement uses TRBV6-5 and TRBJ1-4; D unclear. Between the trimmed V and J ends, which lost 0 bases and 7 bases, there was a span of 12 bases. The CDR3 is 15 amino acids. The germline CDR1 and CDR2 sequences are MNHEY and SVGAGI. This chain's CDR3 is CASSYSAGSGEKLFF. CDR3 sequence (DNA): TGTGCCAGCAGTTACTCGGCGGGCTCTGGTGAAAAACTGTTTTTT.

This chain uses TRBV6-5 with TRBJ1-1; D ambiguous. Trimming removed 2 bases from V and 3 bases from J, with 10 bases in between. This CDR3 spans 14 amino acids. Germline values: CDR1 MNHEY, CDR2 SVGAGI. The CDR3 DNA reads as TGTGCCAGCAGTTACGGCCCCCTGGACACTGAAGCTTTCTTT. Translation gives CASSYGPLDTEAFF.

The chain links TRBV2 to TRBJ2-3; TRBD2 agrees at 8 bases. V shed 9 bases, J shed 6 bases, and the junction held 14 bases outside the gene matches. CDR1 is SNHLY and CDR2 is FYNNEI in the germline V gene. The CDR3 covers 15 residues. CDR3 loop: CASRQRTSFADTQYF. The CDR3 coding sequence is TGTGCCAGTAGACAAAGGACTAGCTTCGCGGATACGCAGTATTTT.

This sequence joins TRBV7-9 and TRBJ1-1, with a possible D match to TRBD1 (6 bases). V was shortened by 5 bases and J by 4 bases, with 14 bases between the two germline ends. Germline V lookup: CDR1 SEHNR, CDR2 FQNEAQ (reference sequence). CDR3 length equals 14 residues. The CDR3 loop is CASSPMGARTEAFF. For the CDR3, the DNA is TGTGCCAGCAGCCCCATGGGGGCGCGCACTGAAGCTTTCTTT.

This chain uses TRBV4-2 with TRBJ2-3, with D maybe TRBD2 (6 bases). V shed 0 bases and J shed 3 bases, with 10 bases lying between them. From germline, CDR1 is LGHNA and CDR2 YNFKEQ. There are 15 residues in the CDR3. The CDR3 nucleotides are TGTGCCAGCAGCCAAGATCTGGGGAGGACAGATACGCAGTATTTT. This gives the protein CASSQDLGRTDTQYF.

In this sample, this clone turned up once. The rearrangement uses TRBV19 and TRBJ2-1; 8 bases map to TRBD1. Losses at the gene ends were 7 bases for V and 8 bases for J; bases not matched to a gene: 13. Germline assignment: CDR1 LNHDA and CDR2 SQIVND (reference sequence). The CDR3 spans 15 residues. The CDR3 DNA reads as TGTGCCAGTACCTATGGACAGGGACTTGCGGATGAGCAGTTCTTC. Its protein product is CASTYGQGLADEQFF.

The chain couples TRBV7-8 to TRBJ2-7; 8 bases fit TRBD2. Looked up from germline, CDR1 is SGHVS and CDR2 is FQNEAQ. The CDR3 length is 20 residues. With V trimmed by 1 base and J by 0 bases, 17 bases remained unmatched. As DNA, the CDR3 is TGTGCCAGCAGCTTAGGGAGCCTAGCGGGCCTACTAGCAAACTCCTACGAGCAGTACTTC. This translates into CASSLGSLAGLLANSYEQYF.

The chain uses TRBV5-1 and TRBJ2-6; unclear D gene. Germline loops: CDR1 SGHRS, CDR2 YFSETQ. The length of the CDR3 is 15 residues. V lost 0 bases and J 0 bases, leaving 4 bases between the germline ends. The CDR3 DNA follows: TGCGCCAGCAGCTTGGTTCTCTCTGGGGCCAACGTCCTGACTTTC. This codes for CASSLVLSGANVLTF.

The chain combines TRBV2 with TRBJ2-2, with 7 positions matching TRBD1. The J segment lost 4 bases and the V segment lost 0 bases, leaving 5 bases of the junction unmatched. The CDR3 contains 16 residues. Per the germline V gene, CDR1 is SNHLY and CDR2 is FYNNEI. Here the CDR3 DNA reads TGTGCCAGCAGTGAAGCGAGACCAGGGGGCACCGGGGAGCTGTTTTTT. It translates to CASSEARPGGTGELFF.